Listed here are 7 T cell receptor beta chains from one sample, sequenced in a study of control samples from healthy donors and cancer patients. The assay was immunoSEQ multiplex PCR, and TCRdb's table has in-frame clones only and misses some. The sample consists of 80,000 to 100,000 clones, roughly 92% of them appearing once. The sequencing input was blood. These receptor sequences come from a human donor in good health. The donor label of this sample is uncertain.

This chain uses TRBV28 with TRBJ2-5; D may be TRBD1 or TRBD2 (6 bases each). Germline lookup yields CDR1 MDHEN and CDR2 SYDVKM. The CDR3 consists of 15 residues. Trimming removed 2 bases at V and 6 bases at J, with 16 bases between. CDR3 nucleotide sequence: TGTGCCAGCAGTTTAGGAGGGGGTGGGATAAAGACCCAGTACTTC. This encodes CASSLGGGGIKTQYF. Full variable domain (outside the CDR3, taken from reference TRBV28 and TRBJ2-5): DVKVTQSSRYLVKRTGEKVFLECVQDMDHENMFWYRQDPGLGLRLIYFSYDVKMKEKGDIPEGYSVSREKKERFSLILESASTNQTSMYLCASSLGGGGIKTQYFGPGTRLLVL.

This clone was detected many times. The rearrangement links TRBV7-2 to TRBJ2-2; D not certain. This CDR3 has 13 residues. V lost 10 bases to trimming and J lost 5 bases, with 14 bases between them. Germline CDR1 and CDR2: SGHTA and FQGNSA. CDR3 loop: CATPTPYTGELFF. The CDR3 nucleotides read TGTGCCACCCCTACCCCGTATACCGGGGAGCTGTTTTTT.

The chain has TRBV15 and TRBJ1-4; D is unclear. The CDR3 sequence is 17 residues long. V was pared by 1 base and J by 0 bases, with 12 bases between. Germline loops: CDR1 LNHNV, CDR2 YYDKDF (reference sequence). CDR3 region: CATSRGPFTATNEKLFF. DNA for the CDR3: TGTGCCACCAGCAGAGGCCCCTTTACTGCAACTAATGAAAAACTGTTTTTT.

V gene TRBV5-6 combines with J gene TRBJ1-4; D unclear. The germline V gene encodes CDR1 SGHDT and CDR2 YYEEEE. The CDR3 sequence is 14 residues long. V lost 2 bases and J lost 0, with 5 bases in between. CDR3 sequence reads: CASSFRTTNEKLFF. In DNA, the CDR3 is TGTGCCAGCAGCTTCCGGACAACTAATGAAAAACTGTTTTTT.

The rearrangement uses TRBV6-5 and TRBJ1-1; a weak D match, TRBD1 (5 bases). In germline, CDR1 is MNHEY, CDR2 SVGAGI. The V gene lost 5 bases and the J gene lost 3 bases, with 16 bases spanning the gap. There are 15 residues in the CDR3. DNA for the CDR3: TGTGCCAGCAGTAAGAACTATGGGGCGGACACTGAAGCTTTCTTT. Encoded protein: CASSKNYGADTEAFF.

This rearrangement joins TRBV3-1 (or the pseudogene TRBV3-2) to TRBJ1-3; unclear D gene. The V gene lost 1 base and the J gene lost 2 bases, with 9 bases spanning the gap. This CDR3 spans 15 amino acids. Per the germline V gene, CDR1 is LGHDT and CDR2 is YNNKEL (reference sequence). The CDR3 nucleotides are TGTGCCAGCAGCCAAGGTGCTTCAGCTGGAAACACCATATATTTT. It codes for CASSQGASAGNTIYF.

The gene calls are TRBV10-3 and TRBJ2-1; TRBD1 matches at 12 bases. The CDR3 covers 15 residues. Germline V gene lookup returns CDR1 ENHRY and CDR2 SYGVKD. With V trimmed by 4 bases and J by 7 bases, 5 bases remained unmatched. The CDR3 loop is CAISAGQGATNEQFF. DNA of the CDR3: TGTGCCATCAGTGCGGGACAGGGGGCGACGAATGAGCAGTTCTTC.